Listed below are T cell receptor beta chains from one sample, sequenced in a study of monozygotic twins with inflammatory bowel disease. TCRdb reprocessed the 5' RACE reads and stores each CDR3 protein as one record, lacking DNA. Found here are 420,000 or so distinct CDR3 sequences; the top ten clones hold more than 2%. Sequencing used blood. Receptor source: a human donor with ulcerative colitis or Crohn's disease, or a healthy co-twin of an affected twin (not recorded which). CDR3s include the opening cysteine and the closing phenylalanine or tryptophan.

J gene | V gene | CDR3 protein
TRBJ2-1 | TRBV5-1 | CASSLGTSGSLASDEQFF
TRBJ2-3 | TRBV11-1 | CASSFLDDTGDPTDTQYF
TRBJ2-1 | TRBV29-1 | CSVHPLAGQYNEQFF
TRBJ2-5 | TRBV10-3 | CAISPAAGGVETQYF
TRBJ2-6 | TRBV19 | CASSTDRAGANVLTF
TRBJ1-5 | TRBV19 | CASMTGTNQPQHF
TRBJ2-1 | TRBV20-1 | CSATGRGYNEQFF
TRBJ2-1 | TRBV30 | CAWKSSGVYNEQFF
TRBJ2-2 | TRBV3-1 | CASSQEDGGGTGELFF
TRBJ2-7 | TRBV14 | CASSQVGPYYEQYF
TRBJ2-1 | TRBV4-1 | CASSHPAGELAGATYNEQFF
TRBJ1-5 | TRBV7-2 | CASSLDGGAYQPQHF
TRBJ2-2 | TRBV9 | CASSPEKTGELFF
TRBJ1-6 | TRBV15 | CATSRDDSQESPLHF
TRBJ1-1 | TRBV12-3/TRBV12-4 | CASSRTNTEAFF
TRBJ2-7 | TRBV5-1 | CASSLEQGYEQYF
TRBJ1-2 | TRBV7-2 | CASSLVGRGPTNYGYTF
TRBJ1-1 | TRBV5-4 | CASSPRRELPNTEAFF
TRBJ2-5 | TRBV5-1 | CASSLTRLQKETQYF
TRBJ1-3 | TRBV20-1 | CSARDRAGAGNTIYF
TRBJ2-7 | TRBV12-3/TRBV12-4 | CASSPPGLAGLEQYF
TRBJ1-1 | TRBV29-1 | CSVGHRANTEAFF
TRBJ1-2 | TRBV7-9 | CASSLQGLIDGYTF
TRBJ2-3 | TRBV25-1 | CASSKTSGAQYF
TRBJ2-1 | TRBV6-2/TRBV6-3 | CASSDGTSGRKGNEQFF
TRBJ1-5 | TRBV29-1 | CSVAGTKEQPQHF
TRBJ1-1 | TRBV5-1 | CASSLSTGVVNTEAFF
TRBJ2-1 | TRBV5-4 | CASSLVAGGRNEQFF
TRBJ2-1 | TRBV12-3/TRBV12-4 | CASSRQETYNEQFF
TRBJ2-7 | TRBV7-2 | CASSLEVGTAFYEQYF
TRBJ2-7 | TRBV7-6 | CASSSGQKAGSYEQYF
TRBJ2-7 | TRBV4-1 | CASSQATTAYEQYF
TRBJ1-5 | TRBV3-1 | CASSQGGEQPQHF
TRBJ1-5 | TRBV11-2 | CASSFLNQPQHF
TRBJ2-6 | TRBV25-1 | CASSEYLASGANVLTF
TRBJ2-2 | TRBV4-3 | CASSQATRTFRELFF